The next 28 T cell receptor beta chains were all read from a single sample in a study of T cell responses to AZD1222 COVID-19 vaccine. Measured with immunoSEQ multiplex PCR; TCRdb has only the in-frame clones, and not every one. The data show about 92,000 clones, about 90% seen once. This material consisted of peripheral blood, taken on day 0 of AZD1222 vaccination. Every receptor here comes from an adult in good health.

V gene TRBV18 combines with J gene TRBJ1-4; TRBD1 is a possible D gene (6 bases). The CDR3 is made up of 14 amino acids. V was trimmed by 1 base and J by 8 bases, leaving 11 bases between them. CDR1 is KGHSH, CDR2 LQKENI, per germline. CDR3 sequence: CASSPRDTPEKLFF. CDR3 DNA: TGTGCCAGCTCACCACGGGACACCCCAGAAAAACTGTTTTTT.

The genes are TRBV2 and TRBJ1-2; D is unresolved. This CDR3 region has 12 residues. V was shortened by 7 bases and J by 3 bases, with 9 bases between the two germline ends. Looked up from germline, CDR1 is SNHLY and CDR2 is FYNNEI. CDR3 sequence: CASISPYYGYTF. DNA for the CDR3: TGTGCCAGCATAAGTCCCTACTATGGCTACACCTTC.

The chain uses TRBV6-5 and TRBJ1-2; 7 bases agree with TRBD1. The CDR3 consists of 13 residues. V lost 6 bases and J lost 4; bases outside the gene matches: 5. Germline loops: CDR1 MNHEY, CDR2 SVGAGI. The chain's CDR3 is CASRGGLSYGYTF. DNA for the CDR3: TGTGCCAGCAGAGGGGGCTTGAGCTATGGCTACACCTTC.

This rearrangement joins TRBV29-1 to TRBJ2-3, with 7 bases aligning to TRBD1. This CDR3 spans 13 amino acids. CDR1 and CDR2 (germline): SQVTM, ANQGSEA. V shed 2 bases and J 5 bases; nucleotides not matched to a gene: 4. This chain's CDR3 is CSVEQGGLDTQYF. The CDR3 DNA follows: TGCAGCGTTGAACAAGGGGGCCTAGATACGCAGTATTTT.

This chain joins TRBV3-1 (or the pseudogene TRBV3-2) and TRBJ2-2; 7 bases are a match to TRBD1. This CDR3 contains 17 residues. V trimming: 1 base; J trimming: 6 bases; junction bases outside the gene matches: 11. Germline CDR1 is LGHDT and CDR2 is YNNKEL (reference sequence). CDR3 loop: CASSQGITRQGPGELFF. The CDR3 nucleotides read TGTGCCAGCAGCCAAGGCATTACCCGACAGGGCCCCGGGGAGCTGTTTTTT.

The chain combines TRBV27 with TRBJ2-1, with TRBD1 identical over 9 bases. The junction had 19 bases not matched to a gene; V was cut back by 2 bases and J by 8 bases. The germline gives CDR1 MNHEY, CDR2 SMNVEV (reference sequence). The length of the CDR3 is 19 residues. The CDR3 region has the DNA TGTGCCAGCAGTTTACGCCGGGACAGGGAAACCCCTATGGACGATGAGCAGTTCTTC. Encoded protein: CASSLRRDRETPMDDEQFF.

This rearrangement joins TRBV7-2 to TRBJ1-5; a weak D match, TRBD1 (6 bases). Germline assignment: CDR1 SGHTA and CDR2 FQGNSA. Trimming shortened V by 5 bases and J by 13 bases, and 21 bases separated the two germline ends. The CDR3 is made up of 14 amino acids. The CDR3: CASSQQGRGVYQHF. In DNA form, the CDR3 reads TGTGCCAGCAGCCAACAGGGTAGGGGGGTATATCAGCATTTT.

The rearrangement links TRBV5-1 to TRBJ1-1, with unresolved D. Trimming took off 0 bases at V and 5 bases at J, with 14 bases between the two ends. The germline V gene has CDR1 SGHRS and CDR2 YFSETQ. The CDR3 extends over 15 amino acids. This CDR3 reads CASSLATFGRTEAFF. CDR3 nucleotide sequence: TGCGCCAGCAGCTTGGCCACGTTCGGGCGGACTGAAGCTTTCTTT.

This clone was seen only a few times. This sequence joins TRBV5-4 and TRBJ2-2, with a tentative D call TRBD2 (5 bases). V was shortened by 6 bases and J by 3 bases, with 6 bases between the two germline ends. Germline V gives CDR1 SGHNT, CDR2 YYREEE (reference sequence). The CDR3 has 12 residues. Written as DNA, the CDR3 is TGTGCCAGCACCGGGGACACCGGGGAGCTGTTTTTT. As protein: CASTGDTGELFF. The variable domain in full, with the rest retrieved from reference TRBV5-4 and TRBJ2-2, is ETGVTQSPTHLIKTRGQQVTLRCSSQSGHNTVSWYQQALGQGPQFIFQYYREEENGRGNFPPRFSGLQFPNYSSELNVNALELDDSALYLCASTGDTGELFFGEGSRLTVL.

This clone was observed a single time. The CDR3 protein is CASSRSGQETQYF. CDR3 coding DNA: TGTGCCAGCAGCCGTAGCGGACAAGAGACCCAGTACTTC. The V and J genes are TRBV7-9 and TRBJ2-5, with D perhaps matching TRBD2 (6 bases). Trimming removed 5 bases at V and 2 bases at J, with 9 bases between. Germline loops: CDR1 SEHNR, CDR2 FQNEAQ (reference sequence). CDR3 length: 13 amino acids.

The gene calls are TRBV19 and TRBJ2-2; no clear D gene. The CDR3 is made up of 12 amino acids. Trimming removed 4 bases from V and 6 bases from J, with 6 bases in between. Germline CDR1 reads LNHDA; CDR2 reads SQIVND (reference sequence). The CDR3 bases are TGTGCCAGTAGTAAAGTACCCGGGGAGCTGTTTTTT. Its translation is CASSKVPGELFF.

V is TRBV29-1 and J is TRBJ2-3; TRBD2 matches 8 bases. Germline V CDR1 and CDR2: SQVTM, ANQGSEA. V lost 7 bases, J lost 5 bases, and 17 bases stayed unmatched. CDR3 length equals 16 residues. The CDR3 sequence is CSARGAPGTSVDTQYF. The CDR3 bases are TGCAGCGCCCGAGGGGCCCCCGGGACTAGTGTAGATACGCAGTATTTT.

The chain combines TRBV7-3 with TRBJ2-3, with 11 bases aligning to TRBD2. CDR1 and CDR2 (germline): SGHTA, FQGTGA. This CDR3 is built from 16 residues. The junction had 2 bases not matched to a gene; V was cut back by 2 bases and J by 1 base. CDR3 DNA: TGTGCCAGCAGCTTACTAGCGGGGGGAGGCACAGATACGCAGTATTTT. As protein: CASSLLAGGGTDTQYF.

The V call is TRBV6-5, the J call TRBJ1-5, with TRBD1 matching over 9 bases. CDR1 and CDR2 (germline): MNHEY, SVGAGI. V was clipped by 6 bases and J by 6 bases; unmatched bases: 6. There are 14 residues in the CDR3. The CDR3 reads CASSPGQGVQPQHF. CDR3 DNA: TGTGCCAGCAGCCCGGGACAGGGTGTTCAGCCCCAGCATTTT.

The chain recombines TRBV12-3 or TRBV12-4 with TRBJ2-2; TRBD2 is a possible D gene (6 bases). The CDR3 is made up of 13 amino acids. The V end lost 7 bases, the J end lost 2 bases, and 8 bases lay between the germline ends. The CDR3 protein is CASTGSNTGELFF. Written as DNA, the CDR3 is TGTGCCAGCACCGGGAGCAACACCGGGGAGCTGTTTTTT.

This clone appeared a few times. This chain links TRBV30 with TRBJ1-3, with a tentative D call TRBD1 (5 bases). The CDR3 spans 12 residues. V was cut by 4 bases and J by 3 bases, with 7 bases left in between. Germline CDR1 reads GTSNPN; CDR2 reads SVGIG (reference sequence). The CDR3 protein is CAWKGFGNTIYF. In DNA, the CDR3 is TGTGCCTGGAAGGGGTTTGGAAACACCATATATTTT.

J is TRBJ1-5 and V is TRBV7-2; 7 bases fit TRBD1. Germline values: CDR1 SGHTA, CDR2 FQGNSA. The junction had 3 bases not matched to a gene; V was cut back by 1 base and J by 0 bases. This CDR3 has 16 amino acids. DNA for the CDR3: TGTGCCAGCAGCTTAGATGGGACAGCTAGCAATCAGCCCCAGCATTTT. It codes for CASSLDGTASNQPQHF.

This rearrangement joins TRBV6-5 to TRBJ2-1; 9 bases are a match to TRBD1. The CDR3 runs 15 residues. Germline V gene data show CDR1 as MNHEY and CDR2 as SVGAGI. After removal of 3 bases from V and 6 bases from J, the junction contained 6 bases not matched to a gene. For the CDR3, the DNA is TGTGCCAGCAGTTATTTGGTGACAGGGGGCAATGAGCAGTTCTTC. Protein product: CASSYLVTGGNEQFF.

The J gene is TRBJ1-5, the V gene TRBV18; D call uncertain. Per germline, CDR1 KGHSH and CDR2 LQKENI. The CDR3 sequence is 15 residues long. V dropped 5 bases and J dropped 3 bases, with 14 bases sitting between them. The CDR3 sequence is CASSSGVGPNQPQHF. CDR3 nucleotide sequence: TGTGCCAGCTCATCCGGTGTCGGGCCCAATCAGCCCCAGCATTTT.

The chain combines TRBV19 with TRBJ1-4, with D unclear. Germline V gene data show CDR1 as LNHDA and CDR2 as SQIVND (reference sequence). The V gene lost 6 bases and the J gene lost 11 bases, with 25 bases spanning the gap. The length of the CDR3 is 16 residues. The DNA for the CDR3 is TGTGCCAGTAGCCCTCGTAACATTTTCGCCGCCCTGAAACTGTTTTTT. Protein: CASSPRNIFAALKLFF.

The chain has TRBV5-5 and TRBJ1-2, with 9 bases aligning to TRBD1. The CDR3 runs to 19 residues. Trimming removed 1 base from V and 7 bases from J; junction bases left unmatched: 20. In germline, CDR1 is SGHKS, CDR2 YYEKEE (reference sequence). The CDR3 loop reads CASSLFLLGTGGFASGYTF. CDR3 DNA sequence: TGTGCCAGCAGCTTGTTTCTTTTGGGAACAGGGGGCTTCGCATCTGGCTACACCTTC.

This chain links TRBV6-5 with TRBJ1-6; D gene uncertain. Per germline, CDR1 MNHEY and CDR2 SVGAGI. The V end was cut by 3 bases, the J end by 5 bases, with 8 bases between. This CDR3 has 14 residues. This CDR3 reads CASSYAGNNSPLHF. CDR3 coding DNA: TGTGCCAGCAGTTATGCGGGAAATAATTCACCCCTCCACTTT.

The CDR3 bases are TGTGCCAGCACTAACAGCCCGGGGAACAATGAGCAGTTCTTC. Protein product: CASTNSPGNNEQFF. The chain links TRBV3-1 (or the pseudogene TRBV3-2) to TRBJ2-1, with D possibly matching TRBD2 (5 bases). Germline V gene lookup returns CDR1 LGHDT and CDR2 YNNKEL (reference sequence). CDR3 length equals 14 residues. V lost 7 bases to trimming and J lost 5 bases, with 15 bases between them.

This clone was detected only a few times. V and J are TRBV7-9 and TRBJ1-1; no firm D call. V dropped 5 bases and J dropped 8 bases, with 15 bases sitting between them. The CDR3 is 13 amino acids. Per germline, CDR1 SEHNR and CDR2 FQNEAQ (reference sequence). Here the CDR3 reads CASSPSGGNEAFF. The DNA for the CDR3 is TGTGCCAGCAGCCCCTCCGGAGGAAACGAAGCTTTCTTT.

This clone has a single count. The chain employs TRBV2 and TRBJ1-3, with unresolved D. Germline V gene sequence: CDR1 SNHLY, CDR2 FYNNEI. Deletions cut 6 bases from V and 0 bases from J, with 6 bases between. CDR3 length: 13 amino acids. DNA for the CDR3: TGTGCCAGCAGCCAATACTCTGGAAACACCATATATTTT. The encoded protein is CASSQYSGNTIYF. The variable domain in full, completed from reference TRBV2 and TRBJ1-3, reads EPEVTQTPSHQVTQMGQEVILRCVPISNHLYFYWYRQILGQKVEFLVSFYNNEISEKSEIFDDQFSVERPDGSNFTLKIRSTKLEDSAMYFCASSQYSGNTIYFGEGSWLTVV.

This sequence joins TRBV9 and TRBJ1-1; no clear D gene. Trimming took 3 bases from V and 1 from J, leaving 7 bases between them. CDR1 SGDLS and CDR2 YYNGEE come from the germline V gene. This CDR3 contains 13 residues. The CDR3 loop is CASSARGNTEAFF. The CDR3 DNA reads as TGTGCCAGCAGCGCCCGGGGGAACACTGAAGCTTTCTTT.

V is TRBV7-3 and J is TRBJ2-7; 9 nucleotides line up with TRBD2. With V trimmed by 0 bases and J by 4 bases, 7 bases remained unmatched. CDR1 is SGHTA and CDR2 is FQGTGA in the germline V gene. The CDR3 runs to 16 residues. This chain's CDR3 is CASSLTPTAGGYEQYF. The CDR3 DNA follows: TGTGCCAGCAGCTTAACGCCCACCGCGGGGGGGTACGAGCAGTACTTC.

The chain joins TRBV15 to TRBJ1-1, with unresolved D. Between the trimmed V and J ends, which lost 5 bases and 2 bases, there was a span of 9 bases. Per germline, CDR1 LNHNV and CDR2 YYDKDF (reference sequence). The CDR3 totals 13 residues. CDR3 coding DNA: TGTGCCACCAGCCCTAAAATAAACACTGAAGCTTTCTTT. This encodes CATSPKINTEAFF. Complete variable domain (other parts from reference TRBV15 and TRBJ1-1): DAMVIQNPRYQVTQFGKPVTLSCSQTLNHNVMYWYQQKSSQAPKLLFHYYDKDFNNEADTPDNFQSRRPNTSFCFLDIRSPGLGDTAMYLCATSPKINTEAFFGQGTRLTVV.